The 32 T cell receptor beta chains below come from one sample, sequenced in a study of spatial heterogeneity in lung cancer. This sample's time point: sample taken at primary tumor resection. In each case, whole RNA from tumor, nontumor lung or frozen PBMC was sequenced unsorted. TCRdb analysed the 5' RACE reads with MiXCR anew, one entry per CDR3 protein. The table records about 11,000 distinct CDR3 sequences, 3.5% to 4.5% of them present only once. The source material was PBMCs, sampled at surgery. These receptor sequences come from a female donor with early-stage non-small cell lung cancer.

This clonotype was recorded at least ten times. The library was designed around alpha chains, so this beta chain is a stray read whose abundance carries little weight. The chain combines TRBV28 with TRBJ2-7, with a tentative D call TRBD1 (5 bases). The V end was cut by 2 bases, the J end by 5 bases, with 13 bases between. The length of the CDR3 is 14 residues. CDR1 and CDR2 from the germline V gene are MDHEN and SYDVKM. The CDR3 is CASSLQGEFHEQYF. The CDR3 region has the DNA TGTGCCAGCAGTTTACAGGGCGAGTTCCACGAGCAGTACTTC.

This clonotype was counted many times. Since it is a stray read in a library aimed at alpha chains, this beta chain has a size that is not meaningful. This chain connects TRBV18 to TRBJ2-5; D uncertain. With 3 bases removed from V and 5 bases from J, the gap between germline ends came to 16 bases. From germline, CDR1 is KGHSH and CDR2 LQKENI. This CDR3 contains 15 residues. This CDR3 reads CASSPDVGSGETQYF. The DNA for the CDR3 is TGTGCCAGCTCACCCGATGTGGGAAGTGGGGAGACCCAGTACTTC.

This clonotype was observed at least ten times. A library prepared for alpha chains yielded this beta chain as an off-target read; its size is of little meaning. The chain recombines TRBV6-2 or TRBV6-3 with TRBJ1-1; no reliable D call. There are 13 residues in the CDR3. CDR1 is MNHEY, CDR2 SVGEGT, per germline. V lost 2 bases, J lost 4 bases, and 8 bases lay in between. CDR3 coding DNA: TGTGCCAGCAGTTACGGGGTGGTCACTGAAGCTTTCTTT. Translated, it gives CASSYGVVTEAFF.

This clonotype was counted many times. This beta chain is off target for a library built for alpha chains, so its abundance means little. The rearrangement uses TRBV6-2 or TRBV6-3 and TRBJ1-6; 10 nucleotides align to TRBD1. The junction had 5 bases not matched to a gene; V was cut back by 8 bases and J by 10 bases. The germline gives CDR1 MNHEY, CDR2 SVGEGT. The CDR3 consists of 13 residues. The CDR3 DNA follows: TGTGCCAGCTCCGGGACAGGGGTCTCACCCCTCCACTTT. Residues: CASSGTGVSPLHF.

With respect to this clonotype: This beta chain came through as a stray read in a library set up for alpha chains, and its size says little. This chain connects TRBV6-6 to TRBJ1-6; TRBD1 matches 9 bases. Per germline, CDR1 MNHNY and CDR2 SVGAGI (reference sequence). The junction had 11 bases not matched to a gene; V was cut back by 5 bases and J by 6 bases. The CDR3 extends over 17 amino acids. The CDR3 nucleotides are TGTGCCAGCAGTAAAGTTTCGGGACAGGGAACTAATTCACCCCTCCACTTT. The encoded protein is CASSKVSGQGTNSPLHF.

This clonotype was recorded many times. Being off target in a library aimed at alpha chains, this beta chain has a size of little meaning. The chain carries TRBV2 and TRBJ2-7; 7 positions agree with TRBD1. Germline CDR1 SNHLY, CDR2 FYNNEI. With V trimmed by 5 bases and J by 5 bases, 6 bases remained unmatched. This CDR3 has 13 residues. This CDR3 reads CASSPYRGDEQYF. In nucleotides, the CDR3 is TGTGCCAGCAGTCCGTACAGGGGCGACGAGCAGTACTTC.

In its sample, this clonotype was seen many times. This beta chain is a stray read from a library made for alpha chains; its abundance is not meaningful. The chain joins TRBV7-9 to TRBJ2-3, with 13 bases that match TRBD2. CDR3 length: 18 residues. Germline CDR1 reads SEHNR; CDR2 reads FQNEAQ (reference sequence). Trimming cost V 5 bases and J 0 bases; bases outside gene matches: 8. The CDR3, as DNA: TGTGCCAGCAGCCCATCGACTAGCGGGGGGACTAGCACAGATACGCAGTATTTT. This encodes CASSPSTSGGTSTDTQYF.

This clonotype was seen repeatedly, ten times or more. This beta chain is a stray read from a library made for alpha chains; its abundance is not meaningful. The rearrangement joins TRBV7-2 to TRBJ2-1; TRBD2 matches 8 bases. The CDR3 totals 14 residues. Germline lookup yields CDR1 SGHTA and CDR2 FQGNSA. Trimming cost V 1 base and J 6 bases; bases outside gene matches: 2. For the CDR3, the DNA is TGTGCCAGCAGCTTAGAGCGGGAGCCCAATGAGCAGTTCTTC. Residues: CASSLEREPNEQFF.

This clonotype was seen only a few times. A library prepared for alpha chains yielded this beta chain as an off-target read; its size is of little meaning. The chain couples TRBV29-1 to TRBJ2-7, with 9 bases fitting TRBD2. This CDR3 contains 16 residues. V was clipped by 2 bases and J by 2 bases; unmatched bases: 10. Germline-derived CDR1 and CDR2 are SQVTM and ANQGSEA. CDR3 nucleotides: TGCAGCGTTGAAAGTACGCTAGCGGGGTCCCCCTACGAGCAGTACTTC. Translated: CSVESTLAGSPYEQYF.

This clonotype was observed a handful of times. This beta chain is a stray sequence in a library constructed for alpha chains; its clone size is not meaningful. The chain has TRBV3-1 and TRBJ1-1; TRBD1 matches at 7 bases. Germline V lookup: CDR1 LGHDT, CDR2 YNNKEL (reference sequence). J gave up 2 bases and V 1 base, and 1 base lay outside the gene matches. The CDR3 spans 14 residues. The CDR3 nucleotides read TGTGCCAGCAGCCAAGGACAGGGCAACACTGAAGCTTTCTTT. Translated, it gives CASSQGQGNTEAFF.

This clonotype was observed at least ten times. As an off-target read in a library built for alpha chains, this beta chain has a frequency of little significance. The V call is TRBV24-1, the J call TRBJ2-1; a possible D gene is TRBD1 (5 bases). Trimming cost V 1 base and J 6 bases, with 9 bases left between them. CDR3 length: 14 amino acids. Germline V lookup: CDR1 KGHDR, CDR2 SFDVKD. CDR3 residues: CATSDFRVGNEQFF. In DNA, the CDR3 is TGTGCCACCAGTGATTTCAGGGTAGGCAATGAGCAGTTCTTC.

Details on this clonotype: This beta chain slipped into a library made for alpha chains as a stray read, so its size is not meaningful. V and J are TRBV12-3 or TRBV12-4 and TRBJ2-1; no firm D call. Trimming cost V 3 bases and J 9 bases, with 18 bases left between them. The CDR3 has 15 residues. The CDR3 protein is CASSLAGQLNGEQFF. The CDR3 bases are TGTGCCAGCAGTTTGGCTGGGCAGTTGAATGGTGAGCAGTTCTTC.

This clonotype was detected ten times or more. This beta chain turned up in a library designed for alpha chains; as an off-target read, its abundance says little. This chain uses TRBV5-6 with TRBJ2-2; 9 bases map to TRBD1. The CDR3 runs 15 residues. The germline V gene encodes CDR1 SGHDT and CDR2 YYEEEE. The trim removed 3 bases at V and 3 bases at J, leaving 3 bases unmatched. CDR3 loop: CASSSYRGHTGELFF. The CDR3 region has the DNA TGTGCCAGCAGCTCTTACAGGGGGCACACCGGGGAGCTGTTTTTT.

This clonotype was counted many times. This beta chain slipped into a library made for alpha chains as a stray read, so its size is not meaningful. The V call is TRBV20-1, the J call TRBJ2-1; TRBD2 matches at 10 bases. Trimming removed 4 bases from V and 8 bases from J; junction bases left unmatched: 8. Per germline, CDR1 DFQATT and CDR2 SNEGSKA (reference sequence). The CDR3 runs to 14 residues. Here the CDR3 DNA reads TGCAGTGCTATCGGGGGACTAGCGTTGTATGAGCAGTTCTTC. Its protein is CSAIGGLALYEQFF.

As concerns this clonotype: This beta chain came through as a stray read in a library set up for alpha chains, and its size says little. The chain couples TRBV5-6 to TRBJ2-5, with 12 positions matching TRBD2. CDR3 size: 16 residues. Per the germline V gene, CDR1 is SGHDT and CDR2 is YYEEEE. V shed 5 bases, J shed 1 base, and the junction held 6 bases outside the gene matches. This CDR3 reads CASSSRLAGAQETQYF. The CDR3 region has the DNA TGTGCCAGCAGTTCACGACTAGCGGGGGCCCAAGAGACCCAGTACTTC.

This clonotype was detected ten times or more. In a library made to pick up alpha chains, this beta chain is a stray read with a size that means little. The J gene is TRBJ2-2, the V gene TRBV28; 11 bases agree with TRBD2. Trimming at V came to 2 bases and at J to 4 bases, leaving 0 bases not matched to a gene. The CDR3 contains 15 residues. CDR1 and CDR2 from the germline V gene are MDHEN and SYDVKM. CDR3 loop: CASSLLAGGTGELFF. CDR3 sequence (DNA): TGTGCCAGCAGTTTACTAGCGGGGGGCACCGGGGAGCTGTTTTTT.

In its sample, this clonotype was seen many times. This beta chain was picked up by a library intended for alpha chains and is off target, so its count carries little meaning. This sequence joins TRBV7-6 and TRBJ2-3, with 8 bases that match TRBD2. This CDR3 region has 15 residues. The germline V gene has CDR1 SGHVS and CDR2 FNYEAQ. With 5 bases clipped from V and 0 bases from J, the junction kept 4 bases outside the gene matches. In DNA form, the CDR3 reads TGTGCCAGCAGCGACTCTAGCGGGAGCACAGATACGCAGTATTTT. Residues: CASSDSSGSTDTQYF.

This clonotype was detected many times. This beta chain lies outside the target of a library built for alpha chains; its clone size means little. The chain uses TRBV12-3 or TRBV12-4 and TRBJ2-1, with unresolved D. Trimming stripped 6 bases from V and 5 bases from J, with 5 bases between. This CDR3 contains 11 residues. CDR3 coding DNA: TGTGCCAGCAGCCTGAACAATGAGCAGTTCTTC. It encodes CASSLNNEQFF.

This clonotype has a count of ten or more. The size of this beta chain means little, since it is a stray read in a library made for alpha chains. V is TRBV6-2 or TRBV6-3 and J is TRBJ2-2; perhaps TRBD2 as D (6 bases). Between the trimmed V and J ends, which lost 6 bases and 6 bases, there was a span of 8 bases. Germline loops: CDR1 MNHEY, CDR2 SVGEGT. This CDR3 spans 12 amino acids. The CDR3 here is CASRPGAGELFF. As DNA, the CDR3 is TGTGCCAGCAGGCCGGGGGCCGGGGAGCTGTTTTTT.

This clonotype was detected ten times or more. A library prepared for alpha chains yielded this beta chain as an off-target read; its size is of little meaning. The CDR3 protein is CASSPGLANPQETQYF. For the CDR3, the DNA is TGTGCCAGCTCACCTGGGCTAGCGAACCCACAAGAGACCCAGTACTTC. The rearrangement links TRBV18 to TRBJ2-5, with TRBD2 as a possible D gene (6 bases). The CDR3 runs 16 residues. Germline-derived CDR1 and CDR2 are KGHSH and LQKENI. V gave up 3 bases and J gave up 2 bases, with 16 bases separating them. The variable domain in full, with the rest retrieved from reference TRBV18 and TRBJ2-5, is NAGVMQNPRHLVRRRGQEARLRCSPMKGHSHVYWYRQLPEEGLKFMVYLQKENIIDESGMPKERFSAEFPKEGPSILRIQQVVRGDSAAYFCASSPGLANPQETQYFGPGTRLLVL.

This clonotype was recorded at least ten times. This beta chain is an unintended read in a library built for alpha chains; its size means little. The chain combines TRBV5-1 with TRBJ2-7, with a weak D call TRBD2 (5 bases). The CDR3 totals 14 residues. Germline assignment: CDR1 SGHRS and CDR2 YFSETQ. Trimming stripped 0 bases from V and 4 bases from J, with 11 bases between. The CDR3 sequence is CASSLAGFTYEQYF. CDR3 nucleotides: TGCGCCAGCAGCTTGGCGGGATTCACGTACGAGCAGTACTTC.

This clonotype was counted at least ten times. This beta chain came through as a stray read in a library set up for alpha chains, and its size says little. The V call is TRBV7-8, the J call TRBJ2-3, with 9 bases aligning to TRBD2. There are 15 residues in the CDR3. In germline, CDR1 is SGHVS, CDR2 FQNEAQ. Trimming cost V 1 base and J 1 base; bases outside gene matches: 0. The CDR3 sequence is CASSLVAGGTDTQYF. DNA of the CDR3: TGTGCCAGCAGCTTAGTAGCGGGGGGCACAGATACGCAGTATTTT.

This clonotype appeared many times. This beta chain is a stray read from a library made for alpha chains; its abundance is not meaningful. The chain couples TRBV12-3 or TRBV12-4 to TRBJ2-3; 10 nucleotides agree with TRBD2. V shed 6 bases and J 2 bases; nucleotides not matched to a gene: 2. CDR3 length equals 14 residues. CDR3 region: CASRTSGVTDTQYF. DNA of the CDR3: TGTGCCAGCAGAACTAGCGGGGTCACAGATACGCAGTATTTT.

Comments on this clonotype: This beta chain is off target for a library built for alpha chains, so its abundance means little. V and J are TRBV27 and TRBJ2-1; tentatively, D is TRBD2 (6 bases). CDR1 MNHEY and CDR2 SMNVEV come from the germline V gene (reference sequence). The CDR3 runs 16 residues. V was shortened by 5 bases and J by 6 bases, with 20 bases between the two germline ends. CDR3 nucleotides: TGTGCCAGCAGTCCTGCTGCGGGAAGGACGACCAATGAGCAGTTCTTC. Protein sequence: CASSPAAGRTTNEQFF.

The sample holds many counts of this clonotype. This beta chain appears as a stray read in a library generated for alpha chains; its size is not informative. The V and J genes are TRBV20-1 and TRBJ2-1; 9 nucleotides line up with TRBD2. The CDR3 contains 16 residues. V shed 5 bases and J 6 bases; nucleotides not matched to a gene: 14. CDR1 and CDR2 from the germline V gene are DFQATT and SNEGSKA (reference sequence). CDR3 in DNA: TGCAGTGCTCCCGGGATAGCGGGAGATGAGGCCAATGAGCAGTTCTTC. It yields the protein CSAPGIAGDEANEQFF.

This clonotype was recorded at least ten times. Since it is a stray read in a library aimed at alpha chains, this beta chain has a size that is not meaningful. The chain uses TRBV27 and TRBJ2-1; 8 bases match TRBD2. V was pared by 3 bases and J by 6 bases, with 7 bases of the junction left unmatched. Germline CDR1 reads MNHEY; CDR2 reads SMNVEV (reference sequence). The CDR3 is made up of 15 amino acids. The CDR3 spells CASSFTSGSGNEQFF. The CDR3 DNA reads TGTGCCAGCAGTTTTACCAGCGGGAGCGGCAATGAGCAGTTCTTC.

This clonotype was counted ten times or more. This beta chain is an unintended read in a library built for alpha chains; its size means little. V and J are TRBV12-3 or TRBV12-4 and TRBJ1-3; no clear D gene. This CDR3 has 14 amino acids. The germline V and J ends were trimmed by 9 bases and 0 bases, with 12 bases remaining between them. CDR3 sequence: CASRPQRSGNTIYF. In DNA form, the CDR3 reads TGTGCCAGTAGGCCCCAGCGCTCTGGAAACACCATATATTTT.

This clonotype was seen ten or more times. Because the library targeted alpha chains, this beta chain is an off-target read whose size means little. The chain is built from TRBV20-1 and TRBJ2-3; 8 nucleotides agree with TRBD2. The CDR3 spans 15 residues. V lost 7 bases and J lost 5; bases outside the gene matches: 14. Germline loops: CDR1 DFQATT, CDR2 SNEGSKA (reference sequence). The CDR3 sequence is CSVQRAGEDGDTQYF. CDR3 sequence (DNA): TGCAGTGTCCAAAGAGCGGGAGAGGATGGAGATACGCAGTATTTT.

This clonotype was observed many times. This beta chain is a stray read from a library made for alpha chains; its abundance is not meaningful. The chain links TRBV5-1 to TRBJ2-3, with TRBD2 identical over 12 bases. V trimming: 4 bases; J trimming: 0 bases; junction bases outside the gene matches: 6. The CDR3 loop spans 17 amino acids. CDR1 and CDR2 from the germline V gene are SGHRS and YFSETQ. The CDR3 sequence is CASSTGLAGISTDTQYF. CDR3 coding DNA: TGCGCCAGCAGCACCGGACTAGCGGGAATTAGCACAGATACGCAGTATTTT.

This clonotype appeared a single time. Since it is a stray read in a library aimed at alpha chains, this beta chain has a size that is not meaningful. J is TRBJ2-1 and V is TRBV20-1; 8 nucleotides agree with TRBD2. V trimming: 5 bases; J trimming: 6 bases; junction bases outside the gene matches: 12. Per the germline V gene, CDR1 is DFQATT and CDR2 is SNEGSKA (reference sequence). The CDR3 has 15 amino acids. The CDR3, as DNA: TGCAGTGCTTCCCCGAGCGGGAGTTGGGCCAATGAGCAGTTCTTC. Translation: CSASPSGSWANEQFF.

This clonotype was observed many times. This beta chain turned up in a library designed for alpha chains; as an off-target read, its abundance says little. The chain has TRBV5-5 and TRBJ2-5; 11 positions match TRBD2. The CDR3 runs 15 residues. The V gene end was trimmed by 1 base and the J gene end by 7 bases; junction bases not matched to a gene: 6. Germline V gene data show CDR1 as SGHKS and CDR2 as YYEKEE (reference sequence). CDR3 nucleotide sequence: TGTGCCAGCAGCTTGACTAGCGGGAGTCAGGGGACCCAGTACTTC. Protein sequence: CASSLTSGSQGTQYF.

This clonotype was seen many times. This beta chain represents an off-target read in a library built for alpha chains; its size is of limited meaning. The gene calls are TRBV20-1 and TRBJ2-3; 10 nucleotides agree with TRBD2. The germline CDR1 and CDR2 sequences are DFQATT and SNEGSKA (reference sequence). Trimming took 0 bases from V and 6 from J; bases not matched to a gene: 18. The CDR3 spans 19 residues. The CDR3 loop is CSARDGRAGGITSVDTQYF. The CDR3 nucleotides are TGCAGTGCTAGAGATGGTCGAGCGGGGGGGATCACCTCTGTTGATACGCAGTATTTT.